This T cell receptor beta chain appears in the sequencing data of a study of vaccination effects on CD4 cells after COVID-19. Study overall: The vaccine given was either BNT162b2 or mRNA-1273, in two doses.

Generated by immunoSEQ multiplex PCR, the TCRdb table keeps only in-frame clones and is missing some. Among just under 75,000 clones, approximately 74% were seen once, and the ten largest hold less than 3%. From germline, CDR1 is SGHNT and CDR2 YENEEA. CDR3 length: 16 amino acids. With 4 bases clipped from V and 3 bases from J, the junction kept 8 bases outside the gene matches. Before sequencing took place, the ViraFEST assay used viral peptide pools to expand antigen-specific CD4+ T cells. Isolation of CD4+ T cells took place after more than 9 days of culture. Nobody among the vaccine recipients had prior SARS-CoV-2 infection (nucleocapsid antibodies were negative). With regard to this clone: Its cognate antigen is unknown.

The chain has TRBV11-3 and TRBJ2-1; 8 bases fit TRBD1. The sequence was obtained from a human donor who received a COVID-19 vaccine. The sequencing here drew on CD4+ T cells from PBMCs cultured with HCoV-NL63 spike peptides, taken before COVID-19 vaccination. The CDR3 loop is CASSSGTGQDYNEQFF. For the CDR3, the DNA is TGTGCCAGCAGCTCAGGGACAGGCCAAGACTACAATGAGCAGTTCTTC.